This is a list of T cell receptor beta chains from one sample in a study of CD8+ T cells in alopecia areata. Sequencing was performed with immunoSEQ multiplex PCR; in TCRdb, only in-frame clones are kept and a portion is missing. The sample lists 90,000 to 150,000 clones; around 56% were seen once. Material: CD4+ T cells sorted from blood, obtained at week 4, from a patient treated with tofacitinib. Source of these receptors: a human donor with alopecia areata. Each CDR3 is given with its conserved first and last residue. D genes are given only for firm matches. Size is omitted from some rows. Given values are once, few, many or a class for expanded clones.

d_gene	v_gene	abundance	j_gene	CDR3aa	CDR3nt
-	TRBV29-1	-	TRBJ1-1	CSVHRQAENTEAFF	TGCAGCGTACACCGACAGGCCGAGAACACTGAAGCTTTCTTT
TRBD1	TRBV5-6	-	TRBJ2-7	CASSLEAGGFHEQYF	TGTGCCAGCAGCTTGGAGGCAGGGGGCTTCCACGAGCAGTACTTC
-	TRBV6-5	-	TRBJ2-1	CASRRHRAEQFF	TGTGCCAGCAGGCGCCACCGGGCAGAGCAGTTCTTC
-	TRBV5-1	-	TRBJ1-6	CASSLANRLNSPLHF	TGCGCCAGCAGCTTGGCCAACAGGTTAAATTCACCCCTCCACTTT
-	TRBV5-6	-	TRBJ2-1	CASSFPRTVQSNEQFF	TGTGCCAGCAGCTTCCCGCGGACAGTCCAGTCCAATGAGCAGTTCTTC
-	TRBV10-3	few	TRBJ1-1	CAVRSQSTEAFF	TGTGCCGTCCGAAGCCAGAGCACTGAAGCTTTCTTT
TRBD1	TRBV4-1	-	TRBJ1-5	CASSPTGQGERQPQHF	TGCGCCAGCAGCCCTACCGGACAGGGAGAACGTCAGCCCCAGCATTTT
-	TRBV29-1	-	TRBJ1-5	CSVEDNRAGPQHF	TGCAGCGTTGAAGATAACCGCGCAGGGCCCCAGCATTTT
TRBD2	TRBV29-1	-	TRBJ2-1	CTGTSGYNEQFF	TGCACCGGGACTAGCGGTTACAATGAGCAGTTCTTC
TRBD2	TRBV7-9	-	TRBJ2-7	CASRGTSVSESQYF	TGTGCCAGCAGGGGGACTAGCGTCAGCGAATCGCAGTACTTC
TRBD1	TRBV4-1	-	TRBJ1-2	CASSQEDRGLGYTF	TGCGCCAGCAGCCAAGAAGACAGGGGGCTAGGCTACACCTTC
TRBD2	TRBV7-2	few	TRBJ2-5	CASSLDRLAGGLQETQYF	TGTGCCAGCAGCTTAGACCGACTAGCGGGAGGACTCCAAGAGACCCAGTACTTC
TRBD1	TRBV6-5	-	TRBJ1-2	CASSTTGSRYGYTF	TGTGCCAGCAGCACGACAGGGTCCCGGTATGGCTACACCTTC
-	TRBV27	-	TRBJ1-5	CASSLAPTGRSNQPQHF	TGTGCCAGCAGTTTGGCCCCCACAGGGAGGAGCAATCAGCCCCAGCATTTT
-	TRBV7-2	few	TRBJ2-2	CASSPLTNTGELFF	TGTGCCAGCAGCCCCCTTACTAACACCGGGGAGCTGTTTTTT
-	TRBV10-3	few	TRBJ2-7	CAISESDYEQYF	TGTGCCATCAGTGAGTCGGACTACGAGCAGTACTTC
-	TRBV27	few	TRBJ1-5	CASTPGGGHQPQHF	TGTGCCAGCACCCCTGGAGGGGGGCATCAGCCCCAGCATTTT
-	TRBV30	few	TRBJ2-5	CAWSGGTQGTQYF	TGTGCCTGGAGTGGGGGGACCCAGGGGACCCAGTACTTC
TRBD1	TRBV19	once	TRBJ1-5	CATSDRGNQPQHF	TGTGCCACCTCTGACAGGGGAAATCAGCCCCAGCATTTT
-	TRBV7-8	-	TRBJ1-1	CASRPTAMNTEAFF	TGTGCCAGCAGACCGACAGCTATGAACACTGAAGCTTTCTTT
TRBD2	TRBV30	-	TRBJ2-3	CAWSKAGGGTDTQYF	TGTGCCTGGTCCAAAGCGGGAGGTGGCACAGATACGCAGTATTTT
-	TRBV29-1	few	TRBJ2-7	CSVVTNSYEQYF	TGCAGCGTCGTGACGAACTCCTACGAGCAGTACTTC
-	TRBV14	few	TRBJ2-3	CASSQAHTQQYF	TGTGCCAGCAGCCAAGCACACACTCAGCAGTATTTT
TRBD2	TRBV4-2	-	TRBJ2-3	CASSQGVGTSGGTNTQYF	TGTGCCAGCAGCCAAGGAGTCGGGACTAGCGGGGGGACGAATACGCAGTATTTT
TRBD1	TRBV7-9	few	TRBJ2-1	CASSLTGVGEQFF	TGTGCCAGCAGCTTGACAGGGGTCGGTGAGCAGTTCTTC
-	TRBV28	few	TRBJ1-2	CASSLGGFYGYTF	TGTGCCAGCAGTTTAGGAGGTTTTTATGGCTACACCTTC
-	TRBV30	-	TRBJ1-2	CAWSLPGNGYTF	TGTGCCTGGAGTTTACCCGGGAACGGCTACACCTTC